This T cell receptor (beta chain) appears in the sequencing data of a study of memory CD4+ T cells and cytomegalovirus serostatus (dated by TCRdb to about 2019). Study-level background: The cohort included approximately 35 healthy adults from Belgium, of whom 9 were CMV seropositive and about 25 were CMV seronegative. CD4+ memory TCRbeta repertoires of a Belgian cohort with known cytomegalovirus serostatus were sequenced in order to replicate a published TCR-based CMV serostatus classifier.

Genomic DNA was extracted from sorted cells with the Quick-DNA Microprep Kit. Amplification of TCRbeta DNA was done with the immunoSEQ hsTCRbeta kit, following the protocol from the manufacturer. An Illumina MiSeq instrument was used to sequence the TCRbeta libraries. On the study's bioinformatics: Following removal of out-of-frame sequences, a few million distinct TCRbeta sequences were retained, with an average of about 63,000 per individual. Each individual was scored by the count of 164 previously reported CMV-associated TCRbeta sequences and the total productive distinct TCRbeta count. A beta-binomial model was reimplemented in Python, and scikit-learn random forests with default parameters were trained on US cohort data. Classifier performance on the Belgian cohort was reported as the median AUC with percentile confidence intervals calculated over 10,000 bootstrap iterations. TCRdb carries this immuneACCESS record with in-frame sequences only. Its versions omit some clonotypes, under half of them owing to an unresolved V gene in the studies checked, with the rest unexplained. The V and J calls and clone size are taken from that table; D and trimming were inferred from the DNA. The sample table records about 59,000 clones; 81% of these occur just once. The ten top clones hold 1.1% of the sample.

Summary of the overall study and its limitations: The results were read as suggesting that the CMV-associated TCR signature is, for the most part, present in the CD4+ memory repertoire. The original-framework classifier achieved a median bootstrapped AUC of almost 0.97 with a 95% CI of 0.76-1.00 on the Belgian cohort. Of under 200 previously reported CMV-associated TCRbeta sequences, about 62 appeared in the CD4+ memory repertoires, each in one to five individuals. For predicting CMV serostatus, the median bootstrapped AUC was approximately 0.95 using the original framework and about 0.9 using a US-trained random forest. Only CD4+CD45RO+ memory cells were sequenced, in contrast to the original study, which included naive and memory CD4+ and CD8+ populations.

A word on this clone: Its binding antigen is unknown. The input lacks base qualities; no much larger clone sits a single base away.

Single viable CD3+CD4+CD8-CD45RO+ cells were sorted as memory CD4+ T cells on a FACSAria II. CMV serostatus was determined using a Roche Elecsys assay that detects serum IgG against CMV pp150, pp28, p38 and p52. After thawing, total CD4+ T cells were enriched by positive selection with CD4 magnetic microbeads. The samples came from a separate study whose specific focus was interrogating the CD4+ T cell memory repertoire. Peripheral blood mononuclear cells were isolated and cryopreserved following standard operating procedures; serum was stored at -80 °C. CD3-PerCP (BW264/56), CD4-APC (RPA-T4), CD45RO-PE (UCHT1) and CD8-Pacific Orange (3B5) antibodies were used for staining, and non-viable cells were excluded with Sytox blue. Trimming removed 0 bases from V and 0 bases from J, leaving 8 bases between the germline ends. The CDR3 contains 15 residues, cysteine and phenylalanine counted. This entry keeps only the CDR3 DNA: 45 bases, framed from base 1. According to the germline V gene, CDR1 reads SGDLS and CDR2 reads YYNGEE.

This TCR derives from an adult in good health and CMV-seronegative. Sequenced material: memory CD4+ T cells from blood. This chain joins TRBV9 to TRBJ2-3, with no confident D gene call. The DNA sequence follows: TGTGCCAGCAGCGTAGCGGCGGTTAGCACAGATACGCAGTATTTT. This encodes CASSVAAVSTDTQYF.